This T cell receptor (beta chain) was recovered during a study of blood T cell repertoires in COVID-19. Recruitment covered some 25 US areas and drew participants whose ages spanned about 18 to 95 years. Cohorts were determined from participant-reported clinical history. The data were produced by immunoSEQ multiplex PCR, yet TCRdb's version contains in-frame clones alone and is incomplete. Here the sample spans 200,000 to 250,000 clones, nearly 90% being singletons. Source material: PBMCs or T cells enriched from blood (not recorded which). This clonotype originated in a man in his thirties or forties who had recovered from COVID-19.

This CDR3 reads CAWSGRRASTDTQYF. Written as DNA, the CDR3 is TGTGCCTGGAGCGGGAGGCGAGCTAGCACAGATACGCAGTATTTT. The rearrangement joins TRBV30 to TRBJ2-3; 7 bases are a match to TRBD2. The CDR3 contains 15 residues. J lost 0 bases, V lost 3 bases, and 6 bases had no gene match. Germline V gene data show CDR1 as GTSNPN and CDR2 as SVGIG (reference sequence).